Listed below are T cell receptor beta chains from one sample, sequenced in a study of blood T cell repertoires in COVID-19. Sequencing was performed with immunoSEQ multiplex PCR; in TCRdb, only in-frame clones are kept and a portion is missing. Of some 220,000 clones in the sample, 84% were seen once. Sequenced sample: peripheral blood. These receptor sequences come from a woman in her sixties who had recovered from COVID-19. CDR3s include the opening cysteine and the closing phenylalanine or tryptophan. A D gene is named only where the DNA matches it firmly. The size of a clone is reported for some rows only, either as once, few or many, or as a class for expanded clones.

13	.	TRBD2	TRBV6-6	TRBJ2-4	CASRAGTINIQYF	TGTGCCAGCAGAGCCGGGACTATAAACATTCAGTACTTC
16	few	TRBD2	TRBV7-2	TRBJ2-2	CASSLAWGGVAGELFF	TGTGCCAGCAGCTTAGCGTGGGGAGGGGTAGCCGGGGAGCTGTTTTTT
18	.	TRBD2	TRBV7-2	TRBJ2-7	CASSLVASGGQSSYEQYF	TGTGCCAGCAGCTTAGTGGCTAGCGGGGGGCAAAGCTCCTACGAGCAGTACTTC
14	.	.	TRBV9	TRBJ1-2	CASSQLGATYGYTF	TGTGCCAGCAGCCAGCTTGGGGCGACCTATGGCTACACCTTC
18	.	TRBD2	TRBV9	TRBJ2-1	CASSVGPSGGASYNEQFF	TGTGCCAGCAGCGTAGGGCCGAGCGGGGGGGCATCCTACAATGAGCAGTTCTTC
16	.	TRBD2	TRBV7-9	TRBJ2-1	CASSFPVRGGRNEQFF	TGTGCCAGCAGCTTCCCTGTGCGGGGGGGCCGCAATGAGCAGTTCTTC
15	.	TRBD1	TRBV27	TRBJ2-1	CASSFIGQGVSEQFF	TGTGCCAGCAGTTTTATCGGACAGGGTGTATCTGAGCAGTTCTTC
13	.	.	TRBV2	TRBJ1-5	CASKLIVNQPQHF	TGTGCCAGCAAGCTAATAGTCAATCAGCCCCAGCATTTT
15	.	.	TRBV10-3	TRBJ2-1	CAISDRTVFYNEQFF	TGTGCCATCAGTGATAGGACAGTTTTCTACAATGAGCAGTTCTTC
21	once	.	TRBV5-1	TRBJ2-6	CASSVPTPVGDRSSGANVLTF	TGCGCCAGCAGCGTTCCAACCCCGGTCGGCGACAGGTCCTCTGGGGCCAACGTCCTGACTTTC
14	.	.	TRBV6-5	TRBJ1-3	CASSSPNSGNTIYF	TGTGCCAGCAGCTCCCCTAACTCTGGAAACACCATATATTTT
16	.	.	TRBV15	TRBJ2-6	CATSRDAGLGANVLTF	TGTGCCACCAGCAGAGATGCAGGGCTTGGGGCCAACGTCCTGACTTTC
12	.	.	TRBV19	TRBJ2-2	CASTPRVGELFF	TGTGCCAGTACCCCCAGGGTCGGGGAGCTGTTTTTT
13	.	.	TRBV5-8	TRBJ2-5	CASSLRGTETQYF	TGTGCCAGCAGCTTGCGGGGGACGGAGACCCAGTACTTC
17	once	.	TRBV7-9	TRBJ1-1	CASSSGGAGALNTEAFF	TGTGCCAGCAGTTCGGGTGGGGCAGGGGCTTTGAACACTGAAGCTTTCTTT
15	.	TRBD2	TRBV2	TRBJ2-1	CASRRLAGGNNEQFF	TGTGCCAGCAGGCGACTAGCGGGGGGCAACAATGAGCAGTTCTTC
13	.	TRBD2	TRBV5-4	TRBJ2-7	CASSAGLANEQYF	TGTGCCAGCAGCGCGGGACTAGCAAACGAGCAGTACTTC
17	.	TRBD2	TRBV5-8	TRBJ2-2	CASQPYRGGGHSGELFF	TGTGCCAGCCAACCTTACCGGGGCGGGGGTCATTCCGGGGAGCTGTTTTTT
15	.	.	TRBV21-1	TRBJ2-1	CASRYGFSPYNEQFF	TGTGCCAGCAGATACGGGTTCTCGCCCTACAATGAGCAGTTCTTC
14	.	.	TRBV5-1	TRBJ2-1	CASSLEASLTEQFF	TGCGCCAGCAGCTTGGAAGCTAGTCTCACTGAGCAGTTCTTC
16	.	.	TRBV21-1	TRBJ2-5	CASSKVGGGRKETQYF	TGTGCCAGCAGCAAAGTCGGCGGGGGGAGAAAAGAGACCCAGTACTTC
16	.	TRBD2	TRBV2	TRBJ2-3	CASSKGLAGHTDTQYF	TGTGCCAGCAGCAAAGGACTAGCGGGGCACACAGATACGCAGTATTTT
11	.	.	TRBV6-2/TRBV6-3	TRBJ1-5	CASSYPGPQHF	TGTGCCAGCAGTTACCCGGGGCCCCAGCATTTT
14	once	.	TRBV19	TRBJ1-1	CASSIRGLNTEAFF	TGTGCCAGTAGTATTAGGGGCCTGAACACTGAAGCTTTCTTT
11	.	TRBD1	TRBV25-1	TRBJ2-5	CASEGAETQYF	TGTGCCAGCGAGGGGGCAGAGACCCAGTACTTC
16	.	TRBD2	TRBV11-2	TRBJ2-5	CASSLVSFAGEETQYF	TGTGCCAGCAGCTTAGTTTCGTTTGCGGGGGAGGAGACCCAGTACTTC
16	.	.	TRBV4-1	TRBJ2-1	CASSQEANQAPNEQFF	TGCGCCAGCAGCCAAGAGGCCAATCAAGCGCCCAATGAGCAGTTCTTC
16	.	TRBD2	TRBV5-1	TRBJ2-1	CASSKSGGSSYNEQFF	TGCGCCAGCAGCAAAAGCGGGGGAAGCTCCTACAATGAGCAGTTCTTC
14	.	.	TRBV19	TRBJ1-4	CASSIQRANEKLFF	TGTGCCAGTAGTATCCAACGGGCTAATGAAAAACTGTTTTTT
14	few	.	TRBV19	TRBJ1-6	CASSIEARNSPLHF	TGTGCCAGTAGTATAGAGGCCAGGAATTCACCCCTCCACTTT
16	.	TRBD2	TRBV3-1/TRBV3-2	TRBJ2-5	CASSQEVLAGQETQYF	TGTGCCAGCAGCCAAGAAGTACTAGCGGGGCAAGAGACCCAGTACTTC
17	.	TRBD1	TRBV27	TRBJ2-6	CASSLYGRGSGANVLTF	TGTGCCAGCAGTTTATATGGCAGGGGGTCCGGGGCCAACGTCCTGACTTTC
16	.	TRBD1	TRBV4-1	TRBJ1-2	CASSPINRGHHYGYTF	TGCGCCAGCAGCCCCATTAACAGGGGGCATCACTATGGCTACACCTTC
17	few	TRBD1	TRBV2	TRBJ2-5	CASSEPPGQGNQETQYF	TGTGCCAGCAGTGAACCCCCGGGACAGGGGAACCAAGAGACCCAGTACTTC
17	.	TRBD1	TRBV7-6	TRBJ1-6	CASSSGIGQGLNSPLHF	TGTGCCAGCAGCTCGGGAATTGGACAGGGTTTAAATTCACCCCTCCACTTT
16	.	.	TRBV4-2	TRBJ1-3	CASSQGGGATGNTIYF	TGTGCCAGCAGCCAGGGCGGCGGGGCTACTGGAAACACCATATATTTT
14	once	TRBD2	TRBV11-2	TRBJ2-3	CASGGGSTADTQYF	TGTGCCAGCGGCGGGGGTAGCACAGCAGATACGCAGTATTTT
15	.	.	TRBV7-9	TRBJ1-2	CASSQNSRNNYGYTF	TGTGCCAGCAGCCAGAACAGCCGTAATAACTATGGCTACACCTTC
14	.	.	TRBV5-4	TRBJ2-7	CATSRAQGNYEQYF	TGTGCCACCTCCCGGGCCCAGGGAAACTACGAGCAGTACTTC
13	.	.	TRBV5-4	TRBJ2-3	CASSTEMPDTQYF	TGTGCCAGCAGCACCGAGATGCCAGATACGCAGTATTTT
15	.	.	TRBV27	TRBJ2-7	CASSSPSSGSYEQYF	TGTGCCAGCAGTTCGCCCTCGAGCGGCTCCTACGAGCAGTACTTC
14	.	.	TRBV2	TRBJ1-1	CASSGTSGYTEAFF	TGTGCCAGCAGTGGGACTTCGGGCTACACTGAAGCTTTCTTT
13	.	.	TRBV7-6	TRBJ1-1	CASSSDRNTEAFF	TGTGCCAGCAGCTCGGACAGGAACACTGAAGCTTTCTTT
15	.	TRBD1	TRBV19	TRBJ2-1	CASSRGQGLWNEQFF	TGTGCCAGTAGTAGGGGACAGGGGTTATGGAATGAGCAGTTCTTC
14	.	TRBD1	TRBV6-6	TRBJ1-4	CASSWDRGKGKLFF	TGTGCCAGCAGTTGGGACAGGGGGAAGGGAAAACTGTTTTTT
15	.	TRBD1	TRBV6-6	TRBJ2-7	CASSYLQGAIYEQYF	TGTGCCAGCAGTTACCTACAGGGGGCGATCTACGAGCAGTACTTC
16	once	TRBD2	TRBV5-1	TRBJ2-2	CASSLLAGGNTGELFF	TGCGCCAGCAGCCTACTAGCGGGGGGGAACACCGGGGAGCTGTTTTTT
15	.	.	TRBV4-1	TRBJ1-3	CASSQVGGTGNTIYF	TGCGCCAGCAGCCAAGTTGGGGGGACTGGAAACACCATATATTTT
15	.	TRBD2	TRBV9	TRBJ2-7	CASSVGLAGPYEQYF	TGTGCCAGCAGCGTAGGACTAGCGGGCCCCTACGAGCAGTACTTC
18	few	TRBD2	TRBV2	TRBJ2-2	CASSEGLAGGPVTGELFF	TGTGCCAGCAGTGAGGGACTAGCGGGGGGGCCCGTCACCGGGGAGCTGTTTTTT
15	.	.	TRBV7-8	TRBJ1-5	CASSLGWRGNQPQHF	TGTGCCAGCAGCTTAGGTTGGCGGGGGAATCAGCCCCAGCATTTT
14	once	TRBD2	TRBV11-2	TRBJ2-7	CASTPTGLAYEQYF	TGTGCCAGCACCCCCACCGGACTAGCCTACGAGCAGTACTTC
14	.	.	TRBV5-1	TRBJ2-1	CASSPGEPYNEQFF	TGCGCCAGCAGCCCCGGGGAACCCTACAATGAGCAGTTCTTC
17	.	TRBD1	TRBV4-1	TRBJ2-6	CASSQDRVIAGANVLTF	TGCGCCAGCAGCCAGGACAGGGTGATAGCTGGGGCCAACGTCCTGACTTTC
15	.	TRBD1	TRBV5-5	TRBJ1-4	CASSLETGVSEKLFF	TGTGCCAGCAGCTTAGAGACAGGGGTTAGTGAAAAACTGTTTTTT